These T cell receptor beta chains were read from a single sample in a study of vaccination and CD4 T cells after COVID-19. These receptors have no known antigen. TCRdb re-derived calls from the PCR reads in MiXCR, one entry per CDR3 protein. The sample contains about 2,700 distinct CDR3 sequences, more than 35% of which appear only once. Sequenced: CD4+ T cells from blood, cultured in vitro. These receptors were obtained from a human donor in good health. CDR3s include the opening cysteine and the closing phenylalanine or tryptophan. Each record gives: V gene, D gene, J gene, clone size, CDR3 DNA, CDR3 protein. A D gene is named only where the DNA matches it firmly. Expanded clones get a size class; other rows say once, few or many, or leave the size out.

TRBV2	TRBD1	TRBJ1-1	-	TGTGCCAGCAGGCCCTTCGGACAGGCGGGAGAAGCTTTCTTT	CASRPFGQAGEAFF
TRBV18	-	TRBJ2-2	-	TGTGCCAGCTCACCACGGACCGGGGAGCTGTTTTTT	CASSPRTGELFF
TRBV12-3/TRBV12-4	-	TRBJ2-7	-	TGTGCCAGCAGTTTGTCCTACAGAGCCTACGAGCAGTACTTC	CASSLSYRAYEQYF
TRBV5-5	-	TRBJ2-5	few	TGTGCCAGCAGCTTGGCGTCGCCAGAGACCCAGTACTTC	CASSLASPETQYF
TRBV28	-	TRBJ2-7	-	TGTGCCAGCAGCATTGGGGCACTCCTAACTCAGGACGAGCAGTACTTC	CASSIGALLTQDEQYF
TRBV20-1	-	TRBJ2-1	-	TGCAGTGCTAGAGATCCCAGGGGCCCCGGGGATGAGCAGTTCTTC	CSARDPRGPGDEQFF
TRBV5-4	-	TRBJ2-5	few	TGTGCCAGCAGCTTGGCCCCGGGCCTAACCCAAGAGACCCAGTACTTC	CASSLAPGLTQETQYF
TRBV6-2/TRBV6-3	-	TRBJ1-5	-	TGTGCCAGCAGTTCCACCGGATCCCCCTTCATGGAGCAGCCCCAGCATTTT	CASSSTGSPFMEQPQHF
TRBV20-1	TRBD1	TRBJ1-5	-	TGCAGTGCTAGTTCGCACAGGGGCCCCAATCAGCCCCAGCATTTT	CSASSHRGPNQPQHF
TRBV25-1	-	TRBJ1-3	once	TGTGCCAGCAGTGAAGGAGGGGCAAACACCATATATTTT	CASSEGGANTIYF
TRBV7-9	-	TRBJ2-3	-	TGTGCCAGCAGCTTATCCCCTAGCACAGATACGCAGTATTTT	CASSLSPSTDTQYF
TRBV20-1	TRBD1	TRBJ2-6	-	TGCAGTGCTAGAGGGACAGGGCGTTCTGGGGCCAACGTCCTGACTTTC	CSARGTGRSGANVLTF
TRBV30	-	TRBJ1-1	hyperexpanded	TGTGCCTGGAGGTCAGGGAACACTGAAGCTTTCTTT	CAWRSGNTEAFF
TRBV7-9	TRBD1	TRBJ1-5	few	TGTGCCAGCAGCCCCGGGACAGCCCTTCAAGATGAGCCCCAGCATTTT	CASSPGTALQDEPQHF
TRBV19	-	TRBJ1-6	-	TGTGCCAGTAGGCTAAAGATAGATTCACCCCTCCACTTT	CASRLKIDSPLHF
TRBV7-3	-	TRBJ1-2	-	TGTGCCAGCAGCCGAATCCGGGGGGCCCCCGGGGGCTACACCTTC	CASSRIRGAPGGYTF
TRBV2	-	TRBJ2-7	few	TGTGCCAGCAGTGAAGGGGGGAGGCCCTACGAGCAGTACTTC	CASSEGGRPYEQYF
TRBV6-4	TRBD1	TRBJ2-7	few	TGTGCCAGCAGTGAACACAGACAGGGGAGGAAGTACTTC	CASSEHRQGRKYF
TRBV6-2/TRBV6-3	-	TRBJ2-7	-	TGTGCCAGCAGTTACAGGGACGGGGGTTACGAGCAGTACTTC	CASSYRDGGYEQYF
TRBV11-2	-	TRBJ2-7	-	TGTGCCAGCAGCCCAAGGTCCAGGAGGACCTACGAGCAGTACTTC	CASSPRSRRTYEQYF
TRBV9	-	TRBJ2-5	-	TGTGCCAGCACCTCAGGGGCCCTATACCAAGAGACCCAGTACTTC	CASTSGALYQETQYF
TRBV21-1	-	TRBJ2-1	-	TGTGCCAGCAGGAGGCTGCGAGGGAGCGGGAGCGACAATGAGCAGTTCTTC	CASRRLRGSGSDNEQFF
TRBV2	-	TRBJ2-3	few	TGTGCCAGCCGAAGGGCCCCAGATACGCAGTATTTT	CASRRAPDTQYF
TRBV7-9	TRBD1	TRBJ1-5	-	TGTGCCAGCAGCCTCCAGGGGGCGGTGGGTCAGCCCCAGCATTTT	CASSLQGAVGQPQHF
TRBV28	-	TRBJ2-7	-	TGTGCCAGAAGGACAGAATCCTACGAGCAGTACTTC	CARRTESYEQYF
TRBV19	-	TRBJ1-5	-	TGTGCCAGTAGTATGGATATTGATCAGCCCCAGCATTTT	CASSMDIDQPQHF
TRBV7-8	-	TRBJ2-1	-	TGTGCCAGCAGCTTAGTCGTCACAGGCCTATACAATGAGCAGTTCTTC	CASSLVVTGLYNEQFF
TRBV2	TRBD1	TRBJ2-7	-	TGTGCCAGCGGGGGACAGGGTAGAGAGCAGTACTTC	CASGGQGREQYF
TRBV7-3	TRBD1	TRBJ1-2	few	TGTGCCAGCAGCCCCGACAGGGGCTATGGCTACACCTTC	CASSPDRGYGYTF
TRBV27	-	TRBJ2-7	few	TGTGCCAGCAGTTTATCGGAATTTTCCTACGAGCAGTACTTC	CASSLSEFSYEQYF
TRBV28	TRBD1	TRBJ1-6	-	TGTGCCAGCAGTCCCGCGACAGGGCGAAATTCACCCCTCCACTTT	CASSPATGRNSPLHF
TRBV28	TRBD1	TRBJ1-2	few	TGTGCCAGCAGTTTATGGCCGGGACAGGGGTATGGCTACACCTTC	CASSLWPGQGYGYTF
TRBV29-1	TRBD1	TRBJ2-5	-	TGCAGCGTTGCGGCAGGGGGAGAGACCCAGTACTTC	CSVAAGGETQYF
TRBV5-4	TRBD2	TRBJ2-5	large	TGTGCCAGCAGCTTGGTTCTAGCGGGTCAAGAGACCCAGTACTTC	CASSLVLAGQETQYF
TRBV7-3	-	TRBJ2-2	-	TGTGCCAGCAGCTCCATCGGGGGGCAGGGGGGATTGAGTACGGGCACCGGGGAGCTGTTTTTT	CASSSIGGQGGLSTGTGELFF
TRBV19	-	TRBJ2-7	-	TGTGCCAGTAGTAGGGGGACAGGGGGACTAGCGGGCAGCTCCTACGAGCAGTACTTC	CASSRGTGGLAGSSYEQYF